This T cell receptor beta chain was sequenced during a study of human T cells and chemical hapten exposure. Specified time point: patch test 2, 6 weeks after DPC sensitization. Regarding treatment: therapeutic diphenylcyclopropenone sensitization with weekly scalp DPC. The sample holds one count of this clonotype. A read error may be the cause here, since a much bigger clone is one base away. The CDR3 runs 15 residues. Germline V lookup: CDR1 DFQATT, CDR2 SNEGSKA (reference sequence). MiXCR was run by TCRdb on the RACE reads, yielding one entry per CDR3 protein. The repertoire holds roughly 69,000 distinct CDR3 sequences, with under 13% as singletons.

The chain couples TRBV20-1 to TRBJ1-4; D unresolved. This sample comprised whole blood, obtained in connection with sensitization to the hapten diphenylcyclopropenone (DPC). This receptor was identified in a woman in her 50s with alopecia areata. Some clones in this sample may be carry-over from other donors' samples. DNA for the CDR3: TGCAGTGCTAGACAGGACCTAAACTCCAATGAAAAACTGGTTTTT. Protein product: CSARQDLNSNEKLVF.